Described below is a single T cell receptor beta chain sequence and its context. Its cognate antigen has yet to be identified. Base qualities are not recorded, but no much larger clone differs from it by a single base. The source of the sample is a study of cytomegalovirus exposure and HLA in healthy donors (dated by TCRdb to between 2016 and 2019). As for the study more broadly: According to a later analysis, one platform produced both the 110 or so validation repertoires and the 666 repertoires of the first cohort. The study was designed to test whether signatures of past pathogen exposure could be identified by cataloging public T cell receptors. In addition to the first cohort of 666 subjects, a separate validation cohort of some 120 different subjects was used. High-throughput TCR immunosequencing, statistical association of individual TCRs with disease status, and machine learning were combined to predict cytomegalovirus infection status. What the work shows at the level of the full study, not this receptor alone: The classifier was reported to diagnose cytomegalovirus status with high specificity and sensitivity in both the original cohort and the validation cohort. A later analysis found that TCRs clustered in the first cohort also tended to co-occur in the 110 or so validation repertoires, with 90% to 95% of cluster scores above 0. In vitro tests confirmed that a few of the cytomegalovirus-associated TCR beta chains recognize cytomegalovirus antigens. The study gave a list of 150 to 200 TCR beta chains associated with cytomegalovirus. The authors suggested that the approach could potentially be extended to other disease states and immunological phenotypes. Across donors, most TCR sequences were observed very rarely, whereas some public TCRs were present in many individuals. A later analysis had no HLA typing for the validation cohort, so co-occurrence there was scored across all 130 or so repertoires.

The donors were included in the validation cohort of 90 to 150 subjects, a group kept apart from the approximately 690-subject first cohort. Libraries were made using the immunoSEQ multiplex PCR assay. The authors processed their data as follows. A statistical classification framework was built to diagnose cytomegalovirus status from the catalog of TCR beta chain sequences. TCRdb carries this immuneACCESS record with in-frame sequences only. Its versions omit some clonotypes, under half of them owing to an unresolved V gene in the studies checked, with the rest unexplained. Clonal size and the V and J genes are those of that table, whereas D and trimming came from the DNA. The sample profile shows tens of thousands of clones; 97% of them were found once. In total, the top ten clones hold 10% of the sample. Source material: PBMCs. The source is a young man in good health and CMV-seropositive.

The nucleotide sequence reads as follows: TGCGCCAGCAGCCCATGCACAGATACGCAGTATTTT. Its product reads: CASSPCTDTQYF. The V gene is TRBV5-1 and the J gene is TRBJ2-3, with no reliable assignment of the D segment. The CDR3 measures 12 amino acids from cysteine to phenylalanine. Only CDR3 DNA remains: 36 bases, in frame from the first base. The germline ends are 4 bases apart after V is trimmed by 4 bases and J by 1 base. For CDR1 and CDR2, the germline V gene lists SGHRS and YFSETQ.